The sample holds many counts of the clone carrying this T cell receptor beta chain. Germline V gene lookup returns CDR1 MDHEN and CDR2 SYDVKM. This CDR3 has 12 residues. V lost 6 bases, J lost 4 bases, and 10 bases lay in between. This specimen belongs to a study of beta chain features in type 1 diabetes. Expressed TCRB transcripts were sequenced, since all the RNA that had been isolated was reverse transcribed. This table comes from immunoSEQ multiplex PCR, and its TCRdb copy is limited to in-frame clones, with some not included. The sample has 150,000 to 200,000 clones, about 13% seen once; the top ten hold about 0.59%.

This TCR was recovered from a woman aged 18-29 years in good health. This chain links TRBV28 with TRBJ2-7; no reliable D call. The source material was central memory CD4+ T cells from blood. The CDR3 protein is CASSVAAYEQYF. In DNA, the CDR3 is TGTGCCAGCAGCGTAGCCGCTTACGAGCAGTACTTC.